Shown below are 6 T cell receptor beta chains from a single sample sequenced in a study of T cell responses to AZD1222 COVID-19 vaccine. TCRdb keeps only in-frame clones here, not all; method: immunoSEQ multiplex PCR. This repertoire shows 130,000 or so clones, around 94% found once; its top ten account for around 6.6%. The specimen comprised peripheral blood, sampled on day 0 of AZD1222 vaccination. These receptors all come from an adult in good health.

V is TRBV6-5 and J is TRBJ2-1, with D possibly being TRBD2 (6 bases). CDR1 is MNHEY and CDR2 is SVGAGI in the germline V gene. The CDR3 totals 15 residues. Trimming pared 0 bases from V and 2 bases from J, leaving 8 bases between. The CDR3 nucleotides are TGTGCCAGCAGTTACTCGGGGGGAACCTACAATGAGCAGTTCTTC. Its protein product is CASSYSGGTYNEQFF.

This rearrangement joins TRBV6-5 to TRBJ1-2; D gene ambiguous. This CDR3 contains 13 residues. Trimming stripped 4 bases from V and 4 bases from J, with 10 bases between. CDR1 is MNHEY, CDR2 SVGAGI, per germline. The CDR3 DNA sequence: TGTGCCAGCAGTTCCCTTGTACCCTATGGCTACACCTTC. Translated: CASSSLVPYGYTF.

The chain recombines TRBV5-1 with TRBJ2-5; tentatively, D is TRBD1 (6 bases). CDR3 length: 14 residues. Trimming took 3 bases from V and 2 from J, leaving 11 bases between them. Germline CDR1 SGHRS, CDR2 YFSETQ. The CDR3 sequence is CASSSGTLQETQYF. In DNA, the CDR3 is TGCGCCAGCAGCTCTGGGACACTACAAGAGACCCAGTACTTC. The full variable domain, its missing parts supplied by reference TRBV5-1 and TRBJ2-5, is KAGVTQTPRYLIKTRGQQVTLSCSPISGHRSVSWYQQTPGQGLQFLFEYFSETQRNKGNFPGRFSGRQFSNSRSEMNVSTLELGDSALYLCASSSGTLQETQYFGPGTRLLVL.

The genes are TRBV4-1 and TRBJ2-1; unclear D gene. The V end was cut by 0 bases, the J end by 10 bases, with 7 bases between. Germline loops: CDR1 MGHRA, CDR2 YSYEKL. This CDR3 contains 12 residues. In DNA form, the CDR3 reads TGCGCCAGCAGCCAAGATTTAGTCGAGCAGTTCTTC. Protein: CASSQDLVEQFF.

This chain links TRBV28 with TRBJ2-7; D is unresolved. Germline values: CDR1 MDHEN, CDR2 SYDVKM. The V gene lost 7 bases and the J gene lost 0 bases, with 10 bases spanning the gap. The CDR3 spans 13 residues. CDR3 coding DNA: TGTGCCAGCACTCCCGGCGGCTCCTACGAGCAGTACTTC. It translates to CASTPGGSYEQYF. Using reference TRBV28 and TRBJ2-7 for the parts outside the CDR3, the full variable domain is DVKVTQSSRYLVKRTGEKVFLECVQDMDHENMFWYRQDPGLGLRLIYFSYDVKMKEKGDIPEGYSVSREKKERFSLILESASTNQTSMYLCASTPGGSYEQYFGPGTRLTVT.

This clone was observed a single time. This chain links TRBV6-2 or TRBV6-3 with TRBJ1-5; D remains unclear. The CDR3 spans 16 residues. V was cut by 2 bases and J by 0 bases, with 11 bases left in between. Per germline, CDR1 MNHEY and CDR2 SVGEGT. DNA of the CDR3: TGTGCCAGCAGTTACCAACCCTATTATAGCAATCAGCCCCAGCATTTT. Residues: CASSYQPYYSNQPQHF.